This TCR beta chain was documented in a study of cytomegalovirus exposure and HLA in healthy donors. Overall study results and limits: Most of the TCR beta V segments (in an earlier analysis) were productive either about 90% or about 30% of the time.

Germline V CDR1 and CDR2: SGHNT, YENEEA. The CDR3 consists of 13 residues. V lost 4 bases and J 4 bases, leaving 7 bases between the germline ends. It was with 60 Vbeta and 13 Jbeta primers that the PCR ran. The protocol was immunoSEQ multiplex PCR, while the TCRdb copy is restricted to in-frame clones and leaves out a portion. This sample has 140,000 to 150,000 clones; roughly 79% occur once, and the top ten carry less than 8%. There are a few counts of this clone. The target antigen is unknown. The sequenced sample was PBMCs. The V gene is TRBV11-3, the J gene TRBJ2-2; a weak D match, TRBD2 (5 bases). The receptor was isolated from a woman aged 40 to 55 in good health and CMV-seropositive. DNA for the CDR3: TGTGCCAGCAGCTCCGGAGGCACCGGGGAGCTGTTTTTT. It translates to CASSSGGTGELFF.